Below, one TCR beta chain is given with its context. No antigen is known for it. Base qualities are not at hand, and no much larger clone is one base apart. The receptor library was made with RT-PCR. The listed sequencing device is Illumina HiSeq 2500. TCRdb reran the public reads through fastp at Q25 and MiXCR, keeping productive beta chains. Each entry merges the rows of one CDR3 protein and shows their most common DNA and genes. This sample lists 650,000 to 800,000 distinct CDR3 sequences; roughly 18% were detected once. Around 9.9% of the sample is in the top ten clones. This sample was included in a study of response to subunit inactivated influenza vaccine (dated by TCRdb to 2016 to 2019). Regarding the study in general: To follow how T cells responded to a trivalent subunit inactivated influenza vaccine, the researchers relied on deep quantitative profiling of the T cell receptor repertoire.

Including the terminal cysteine and phenylalanine, the CDR3 comprises 13 residues. CDR3 DNA is the only sequence kept; it has 39 bases, read in frame from the first base. The junction shows trimming of 5 bases on V and 7 bases on J, and the gene matches do not reach 6 bases of it. On the study overall, not on this receptor specifically: The authors proposed that each seasonal influenza vaccination may bring in only a limited number of new T cells.

Recombination linked TRBV12-3 or TRBV12-4 to TRBJ2-5, with 8 bases in between that match TRBD1. The sequence was collected from a man in his fifties who received an inactivated influenza vaccine. Donor details come from another sample of the same person, matched by shared clones. The sequencing here drew on PBMCs from blood, taken more than 4 days after vaccination. The bases read TGTGCCAGCAGTCCAAGGACAGGGATGACCCAGTACTTC. Its translation is CASSPRTGMTQYF.